This T cell receptor (beta chain) came from a study of blood T cells in healthy people across ages. This clonotype appeared a few times. Trimming pared 3 bases from V and 7 bases from J, leaving 18 bases between. The CDR3 runs 15 residues. Germline-derived CDR1 and CDR2 are KGHSH and LQKENI. A sample-barcoded 5' primer and a J-beta primer mix were used in a second PCR of roughly 7 to 11 cycles. A 12-random-nucleotide template-switch adaptor tagged each cDNA molecule. TCRdb reprocessed the 5' RACE reads via MiXCR and lists one record per CDR3 protein. The repertoire includes more than 1,400,000 distinct CDR3 sequences, approximately 38% of them detected once, and approximately 7.9% sits in the top ten.

The receptor's source is a woman aged 18 to 35 in good health. Material: blood. This chain joins TRBV18 and TRBJ2-5; a weak D match, TRBD2 (5 bases). The CDR3 sequence is CASSPSTQDLATQYF. In DNA, the CDR3 is TGTGCCAGCTCACCCTCAACCCAGGACCTAGCGACCCAGTACTTC.